A single sample is the source of the 9 T cell receptor beta chains below, sequenced in a study of CD8 T cells in ankylosing spondylitis. For these TCRs, the target antigens are not known. TCRdb called the 5' RACE reads again in MiXCR, with one record for every CDR3 protein. Of a few hundred thousand distinct CDR3 sequences listed, about a fifth are singletons. Overall study findings and caveats: Seemingly distinctive of ankylosing spondylitis blood was a TCR beta motif formed by eight highly homologous variants.

Specimen: blood, either unsorted or a sorted T cell fraction (not recorded which). These receptors came from a male donor with ankylosing spondylitis.

This clonotype was detected ten times or more. This chain joins TRBV4-3 and TRBJ2-1; 7 positions match TRBD2. The J segment lost 6 bases and the V segment lost 5 bases, leaving 4 bases of the junction unmatched. This CDR3 region has 13 residues. Germline V gene data show CDR1 as LGHNA and CDR2 as YSLEER. In DNA form, the CDR3 reads TGCGCCAGCAGCGCTCCGGGGGGCAATGAGCAGTTCTTC. Its protein product is CASSAPGGNEQFF.

The CDR3 DNA follows: TGTGCCAGCGGGCTAGCGGGAGGGGGCTCCTACAATGAGCAGTTCTTC. It codes for CASGLAGGGSYNEQFF. V is TRBV7-3 and J is TRBJ2-1, with 12 bases fitting TRBD2. The CDR3 has 16 amino acids. V shed 8 bases and J 0 bases; nucleotides not matched to a gene: 5. Germline V gene lookup returns CDR1 SGHTA and CDR2 FQGTGA.

The V gene is TRBV7-3, the J gene TRBJ1-6; no definite D call. In germline, CDR1 is SGHTA, CDR2 FQGTGA. The ends were cut back, 7 bases at V and 8 bases at J, with 30 bases in the middle. The length of the CDR3 is 19 residues. The CDR3 DNA is TGTGCCAGCAATTATTGCGTGGAAAAGAATCCTGTCCTAGATTCACCCCTCCACTTT. This gives the protein CASNYCVEKNPVLDSPLHF.

CDR3 bases: TGTGCCAGCAGCTTAGTAGGAACCTCCTATAATTCACCCCTCCACTTT. Translating it yields CASSLVGTSYNSPLHF. The chain is built from TRBV7-2 and TRBJ1-6; D remains ambiguous. CDR1 SGHTA and CDR2 FQGNSA come from the germline V gene. This CDR3 comprises 16 residues. V lost 1 base and J lost 0, with 7 bases in between.

The chain carries TRBV24-1 and TRBJ2-2, with D perhaps matching TRBD1 (5 bases). The germline V gene has CDR1 KGHDR and CDR2 SFDVKD. Between the trimmed V and J ends, which lost 9 bases and 2 bases, there was a span of 12 bases. This CDR3 spans 14 amino acids. CDR3 DNA: TGTGCCACCGGGTCAGGACAAAACACCGGGGAGCTGTTTTTT. It encodes CATGSGQNTGELFF.

The rearrangement uses TRBV29-1 and TRBJ2-2; 10 bases are a match to TRBD1. Per the germline V gene, CDR1 is SQVTM and CDR2 is ANQGSEA. The CDR3 extends over 13 amino acids. V was pared by 6 bases and J by 7 bases, with 5 bases of the junction left unmatched. The CDR3 here is CSVGQGWDGELFF. CDR3 in DNA: TGCAGCGTGGGACAGGGGTGGGACGGGGAGCTGTTTTTT.

A few counts support this clonotype. The V gene is TRBV12-3 or TRBV12-4, the J gene TRBJ1-1; D might be TRBD1 (5 bases). The CDR3 covers 14 residues. V was shortened by 5 bases and J by 10 bases, with 20 bases between the two germline ends. The CDR3 protein is CASSPGGTRRGAFF. DNA for the CDR3: TGTGCCAGCAGTCCGGGTGGCACCAGGAGGGGAGCTTTCTTT.

The chain is built from TRBV29-1 and TRBJ2-3; the match to TRBD1 covers 8 bases. This CDR3 is built from 13 residues. J was trimmed by 1 base and V by 6 bases; bases with no gene match: 3. The V gene's germline CDR1 is SQVTM and CDR2 ANQGSEA. DNA for the CDR3: TGCAGCGTAGTACAGGGGGGCACAGATACGCAGTATTTT. Translated, it gives CSVVQGGTDTQYF.

The J gene is TRBJ1-1, the V gene TRBV7-9, with a possible D match to TRBD1 (5 bases). Trimming pared 1 base from V and 1 base from J, leaving 10 bases between. The CDR3 has 15 residues. Germline values: CDR1 SEHNR, CDR2 FQNEAQ (reference sequence). The CDR3 loop is CASSLDPGGNTEAFF. As DNA, the CDR3 is TGTGCCAGCAGCTTAGATCCGGGGGGGAACACTGAAGCTTTCTTT.